This T cell receptor beta chain was sequenced for a study of human versus mouse CDR3 diversity and MHC coevolution. Overall study results and limits: The lowest clonal inequality scores came from most of the three human donors.

Sorting isolated naive CD4 T cells lacking CD45RO and expressing CD62L. Profiled with immunoSEQ multiplex PCR; TCRdb holds only in-frame clones, not every one. The data hold about 83,000 clones, with about nine tenths observed a single time. There are 19 residues in the CDR3. V was pared by 6 bases and J by 4 bases, with 27 bases between. Germline V lookup: CDR1 MDHEN, CDR2 SYDVKM. This clone was seen once. Its antigen is unidentified. This chain joins TRBV28 and TRBJ2-2, with D possibly matching TRBD1 (6 bases). The TCR was taken from a person aged 25-75 years in good health. Sequencing was done on a sample of naive CD4+ T cells from blood. Subset given: CD45RO-negative CD62L-positive naive CD4 T cells. The CDR3 region has the DNA TGTGCCAGCAGCCCCACAGGGTTCAGCAAAGTTGGAAGCACCGGGGAGCTGTTTTTT. Amino acid sequence: CASSPTGFSKVGSTGELFF.